The 29 T cell receptor beta chains below come from one sample, sequenced in a study of blood T cell repertoires in COVID-19. Only in-frame clones appear in the TCRdb table, and some are missing; sequencing was by immunoSEQ multiplex PCR. The data contain 250,000 or so clones, approximately 83% of them singletons. The sequenced sample consisted of PBMCs or T cells enriched from blood (not recorded which). The receptors stem from a woman in her 50s who had recovered from COVID-19.

The chain links TRBV6-5 to TRBJ2-7, with 7 bases identical to TRBD2. The V gene end was trimmed by 6 bases and the J gene end by 3 bases; junction bases not matched to a gene: 8. The length of the CDR3 is 14 residues. Germline-derived CDR1 and CDR2 are MNHEY and SVGAGI. Here the CDR3 DNA reads TGTGCCAGCAGAGAGCGGGGAGGGGTCTACGAGCAGTACTTC. It translates to CASRERGGVYEQYF.

The J gene is TRBJ1-4, the V gene TRBV2; TRBD1 agrees at 7 bases. The CDR3 totals 15 residues. CDR1 and CDR2 from the germline V gene are SNHLY and FYNNEI. V was pared by 6 bases and J by 0 bases, with 4 bases of the junction left unmatched. This chain's CDR3 is CASRRDRSTNEKLFF. For the CDR3, the DNA is TGTGCCAGCAGAAGGGACAGATCAACTAATGAAAAACTGTTTTTT.

The rearrangement uses TRBV27 and TRBJ1-6; D may be TRBD1 (5 bases). This CDR3 is 15 amino acids long. Germline V gene data show CDR1 as MNHEY and CDR2 as SMNVEV (reference sequence). The V end was cut by 5 bases, the J end by 9 bases, with 17 bases between. Here the CDR3 reads CASSPRGGAGSPLHF. The DNA of the CDR3 is TGTGCCAGCAGTCCACGGGGAGGGGCTGGTTCACCCCTCCACTTT.

The rearrangement uses TRBV4-1 and TRBJ2-1, with TRBD2 identical over 9 bases. J was trimmed by 4 bases and V by 4 bases; bases with no gene match: 8. The CDR3 is 16 residues long. CDR1 is MGHRA, CDR2 YSYEKL, per germline. In DNA, the CDR3 is TGCGCCAGCAGCCTCCGGACTAGCGATCTATACAATGAGCAGTTCTTC. Encoded protein: CASSLRTSDLYNEQFF.

The chain joins TRBV2 to TRBJ2-5; 9 positions agree with TRBD1. Germline V gene data show CDR1 as SNHLY and CDR2 as FYNNEI. The CDR3 sequence is 13 residues long. J was trimmed by 4 bases and V by 4 bases; bases with no gene match: 1. The CDR3 bases are TGTGCCAGCAGTGGACAGGGGGGAGAGACCCAGTACTTC. Protein sequence: CASSGQGGETQYF.

The chain has TRBV5-4 and TRBJ1-4, with 9 nucleotides matching TRBD1. Germline lookup yields CDR1 SGHNT and CDR2 YYREEE (reference sequence). The V and J ends lost 0 bases and 5 bases, in that order; junction bases with no gene match: 2. The CDR3 covers 15 residues. CDR3 sequence: CASSLGQGVNEKLFF. The DNA of the CDR3 is TGTGCCAGCAGCTTGGGACAGGGGGTGAATGAAAAACTGTTTTTT.

This sequence joins TRBV5-5 and TRBJ1-5; unclear D gene. V lost 0 bases, J lost 0 bases, and 13 bases lay in between. The CDR3 extends over 17 amino acids. Germline CDR1 is SGHKS and CDR2 is YYEKEE (reference sequence). DNA of the CDR3: TGTGCCAGCAGCTTGGGTTTAGGGAGCTATAGCAATCAGCCCCAGCATTTT. Protein sequence: CASSLGLGSYSNQPQHF. Full variable domain (remainder filled in from reference TRBV5-5 and TRBJ1-5): DAGVTQSPTHLIKTRGQQVTLRCSPISGHKSVSWYQQVLGQGPQFIFQYYEKEERGRGNFPDRFSARQFPNYSSELNVNALLLGDSALYLCASSLGLGSYSNQPQHFGDGTRLSIL.

CDR3 nucleotide sequence: TGTGCCAGCAGCACCCGGGACTACAATGAGCAGTTCTTC. Its translation is CASSTRDYNEQFF. The gene calls are TRBV14 and TRBJ2-1, with D perhaps TRBD2 (5 bases). The ends were cut back, 5 bases at V and 3 bases at J, with 8 bases in the middle. The CDR3 is made up of 13 amino acids. CDR1 and CDR2 (germline): SGHDN, FVKESK.

This chain's CDR3 is CASSPTISGNTIYF. The CDR3 DNA is TGTGCCAGCAGCCCGACAATCTCTGGAAACACCATATATTTT. The chain recombines TRBV7-9 with TRBJ1-3, with D unresolved. CDR3 length: 14 residues. V was clipped by 5 bases and J by 0 bases, with 8 bases between them. Looked up from germline, CDR1 is SEHNR and CDR2 is FQNEAQ (reference sequence).

The chain combines TRBV6-5 with TRBJ1-2; D uncertain. Trimming removed 8 bases at V and 1 base at J, with 14 bases between. There are 14 residues in the CDR3. The V gene's germline CDR1 is MNHEY and CDR2 SVGAGI. In DNA form, the CDR3 reads TGTGCCAGCTCACTCGCCCAAAGTAACTATGGCTACACCTTC. Protein: CASSLAQSNYGYTF.

This rearrangement joins TRBV9 to TRBJ2-1; 10 positions agree with TRBD2. The CDR3 length is 14 residues. Trimming cost V 6 bases and J 4 bases; bases outside gene matches: 4. CDR1 SGDLS and CDR2 YYNGEE come from the germline V gene. For the CDR3, the DNA is TGTGCCAGCACCGCGGGACTAGCGTACAATGAGCAGTTCTTC. Translating it yields CASTAGLAYNEQFF.

This clone was seen just once. The chain uses TRBV19 and TRBJ1-1; TRBD1 aligns across 7 bases. This CDR3 contains 16 residues. V shed 8 bases, J shed 5 bases, and the junction held 17 bases outside the gene matches. CDR1 is LNHDA, CDR2 SQIVND, per germline (reference sequence). The CDR3 here is CASADREVLRGTEAFF. Here the CDR3 DNA reads TGTGCCAGTGCCGACAGGGAGGTTTTGAGGGGGACTGAAGCTTTCTTT.

The V call is TRBV6-2 or TRBV6-3, the J call TRBJ2-2, with D possibly being TRBD2 (5 bases). The germline V gene encodes CDR1 MNHEY and CDR2 SVGEGT. V was pared by 5 bases and J by 2 bases, with 15 bases between. The CDR3 spans 16 residues. The CDR3 here is CASSRGPGINTGELFF. CDR3 bases: TGTGCCAGCAGTCGCGGACCCGGGATCAACACCGGGGAGCTGTTTTTT.

The genes are TRBV3-1 (or the pseudogene TRBV3-2) and TRBJ2-1, with 10 bases identical to TRBD1. J lost 4 bases, V lost 0 bases, and 3 bases had no gene match. This CDR3 comprises 16 residues. The germline CDR1 and CDR2 sequences are LGHDT and YNNKEL (reference sequence). CDR3 protein: CASSQERTGGYNEQFF. The DNA for the CDR3 is TGTGCCAGCAGCCAAGAGCGGACAGGGGGTTACAATGAGCAGTTCTTC.

Here the CDR3 DNA reads TGTGCCAGCACCCCGGGACTAGCGGACAATGAGCAGTTCTTC. Translation: CASTPGLADNEQFF. The J gene is TRBJ2-1, the V gene TRBV2, with TRBD2 matching over 11 bases. V trimming: 7 bases; J trimming: 5 bases; junction bases outside the gene matches: 4. The CDR3 is 14 amino acids. The germline V gene encodes CDR1 SNHLY and CDR2 FYNNEI.

The chain has TRBV28 and TRBJ2-3; D may be TRBD2 (5 bases). V was pared by 2 bases and J by 3 bases, with 6 bases between. This CDR3 region has 13 residues. The germline CDR1 and CDR2 sequences are MDHEN and SYDVKM. CDR3 in amino acids: CASSLGSTDTQYF. The DNA of the CDR3 is TGTGCCAGCAGTTTAGGGAGTACAGATACGCAGTATTTT.

The J gene is TRBJ2-1, the V gene TRBV11-3, with 9 nucleotides matching TRBD2. CDR1 SGHNT and CDR2 YENEEA come from the germline V gene. This CDR3 is 13 amino acids long. Trimming removed 8 bases from V and 10 bases from J; junction bases left unmatched: 9. The CDR3: CASQRGLASEQFF. Here the CDR3 DNA reads TGTGCCAGCCAAAGAGGACTAGCGAGCGAGCAGTTCTTC.

The chain uses TRBV7-2 and TRBJ2-7; 11 nucleotides line up with TRBD2. With 1 base clipped from V and 4 bases from J, the junction kept 3 bases outside the gene matches. CDR3 length equals 15 residues. Germline CDR1 reads SGHTA; CDR2 reads FQGNSA. The CDR3 here is CASSLEGTSGYEQYF. CDR3 DNA sequence: TGTGCCAGCAGCTTAGAGGGGACTAGCGGATACGAGCAGTACTTC.

V usage is TRBV12-3 or TRBV12-4 and J usage is TRBJ1-5; D not resolved. V lost 7 bases and J lost 9, with 16 bases in between. This CDR3 contains 13 residues. CDR3 protein: CASTPGSQTPQHF. The CDR3, as DNA: TGTGCCAGCACTCCCGGGTCCCAAACGCCCCAGCATTTT.

The V gene is TRBV20-1, the J gene TRBJ1-6; D remains unclear. This CDR3 comprises 11 residues. V was pared by 7 bases and J by 9 bases, with 10 bases between. Germline CDR1 and CDR2: DFQATT and SNEGSKA (reference sequence). CDR3 amino acids: CSGQEASPLHF. CDR3 DNA sequence: TGCAGTGGGCAGGAGGCTTCACCCCTCCACTTT.

V usage is TRBV7-9 and J usage is TRBJ1-5; TRBD1 matches 7 bases. The CDR3 is made up of 16 amino acids. With 2 bases clipped from V and 1 base from J, the junction kept 5 bases outside the gene matches. Germline V gives CDR1 SEHNR, CDR2 FQNEAQ (reference sequence). This chain's CDR3 is CASSLSGGGSNQPQHF. DNA for the CDR3: TGTGCCAGCAGCTTATCAGGGGGTGGCAGCAATCAGCCCCAGCATTTT.

The J gene is TRBJ2-7, the V gene TRBV5-1; maybe TRBD1 (6 bases). Germline lookup yields CDR1 SGHRS and CDR2 YFSETQ. Trimming stripped 0 bases from V and 0 bases from J, with 16 bases between. This CDR3 is 17 amino acids long. CDR3 amino acids: CASSLALGGWGSYEQYF. CDR3 in DNA: TGCGCCAGCAGCTTGGCCTTAGGGGGTTGGGGCTCCTACGAGCAGTACTTC.

This sequence joins TRBV5-1 and TRBJ1-1; D is uncertain. This CDR3 is built from 14 residues. Trimming pared 5 bases from V and 1 base from J, leaving 12 bases between. The germline V gene encodes CDR1 SGHRS and CDR2 YFSETQ. This CDR3 is CASSHDPGNTEAFF. The CDR3 DNA sequence: TGCGCCAGCAGTCATGACCCGGGGAACACTGAAGCTTTCTTT.

The V and J genes are TRBV29-1 and TRBJ1-1; perhaps TRBD1 as D (5 bases). Trimming cost V 6 bases and J 0 bases, with 14 bases left between them. CDR1 is SQVTM, CDR2 ANQGSEA, per germline. This CDR3 region has 14 residues. The CDR3 DNA reads as TGCAGCGTGGCCGGACACCTAATGAACACTGAAGCTTTCTTT. Residues: CSVAGHLMNTEAFF.

This rearrangement joins TRBV7-8 to TRBJ2-7; TRBD2 aligns across 8 bases. The CDR3 totals 16 residues. V trimming: 2 bases; J trimming: 7 bases; junction bases outside the gene matches: 13. The germline gives CDR1 SGHVS, CDR2 FQNEAQ. The CDR3 reads CASSLPRYVGGGEQYF. CDR3 in DNA: TGTGCCAGCAGCTTACCCCGGTACGTCGGGGGGGGAGAGCAGTACTTC.

V is TRBV28 and J is TRBJ1-1; D remains unclear. There are 15 residues in the CDR3. Trimming took off 6 bases at V and 0 bases at J, with 14 bases between the two ends. Germline-derived CDR1 and CDR2 are MDHEN and SYDVKM. DNA for the CDR3: TGTGCCAGCAGCACCGCTAGCCTCCTGAACACTGAAGCTTTCTTT. Translating gives CASSTASLLNTEAFF.

The chain uses TRBV5-1 and TRBJ2-1; no reliable D call. Germline V gene sequence: CDR1 SGHRS, CDR2 YFSETQ. There are 11 residues in the CDR3. Trimming pared 4 bases from V and 5 bases from J, leaving 4 bases between. The CDR3 DNA reads TGCGCCAGCAGCCAAAACAATGAGCAGTTCTTC. As protein: CASSQNNEQFF.

This sequence joins TRBV5-1 and TRBJ1-2; unclear D gene. Germline V gene lookup returns CDR1 SGHRS and CDR2 YFSETQ. V was cut by 0 bases and J by 0 bases, with 9 bases left in between. The CDR3 spans 15 residues. In nucleotides, the CDR3 is TGCGCCAGCAGCTTGGCCGACGGAGCTAACTATGGCTACACCTTC. It is translated as CASSLADGANYGYTF.

This clone has only a few counts. This sequence joins TRBV10-3 and TRBJ1-4, with D possibly TRBD1 on 6 matching bases. This CDR3 is built from 13 residues. Germline CDR1 is ENHRY and CDR2 is SYGVKD. V lost 10 bases to trimming and J lost 3 bases, with 12 bases between them. The CDR3 spells CATTGSPNEKLFF. The CDR3 DNA reads TGTGCCACCACAGGGAGCCCTAATGAAAAACTGTTTTTT.